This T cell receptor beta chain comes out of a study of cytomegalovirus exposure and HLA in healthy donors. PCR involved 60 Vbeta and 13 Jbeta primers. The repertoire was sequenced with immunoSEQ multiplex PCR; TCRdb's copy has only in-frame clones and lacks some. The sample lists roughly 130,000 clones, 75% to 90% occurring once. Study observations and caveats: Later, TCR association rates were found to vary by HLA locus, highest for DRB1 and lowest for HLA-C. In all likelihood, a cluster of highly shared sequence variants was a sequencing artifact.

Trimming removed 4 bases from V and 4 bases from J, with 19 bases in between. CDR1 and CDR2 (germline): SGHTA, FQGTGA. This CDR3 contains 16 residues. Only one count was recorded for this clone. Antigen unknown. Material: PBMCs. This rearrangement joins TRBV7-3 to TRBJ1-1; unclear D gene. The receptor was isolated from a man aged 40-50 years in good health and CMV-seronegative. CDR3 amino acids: CASSSLSGPWGTEAFF. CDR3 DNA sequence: TGTGCCAGCAGCTCGTTAAGCGGTCCCTGGGGCACTGAAGCTTTCTTT.